This T cell receptor beta chain was retrieved from a study of technical replicates of blood from several donors. Germline V CDR1 and CDR2: SGHNT, YYREEE (reference sequence). The CDR3 is made up of 12 amino acids. V was shortened by 2 bases and J by 4 bases, with 6 bases between the two germline ends. TCRdb's table, derived via immunoSEQ multiplex PCR, lists solely in-frame clones and lacks some. The sample yields more than 90,000 clones, nearly 97% seen once. Sequenced sample: T cells isolated from PBMCs. This chain links TRBV5-4 with TRBJ2-5; D is undetermined. The receptor was derived from a human donor in good health. The DNA for the CDR3 is TGTGCCAGCAGCTTCAAGCGAGAGACCCAGTACTTC. This translates into CASSFKRETQYF. The full variable domain, rest sourced from reference TRBV5-4 and TRBJ2-5, is ETGVTQSPTHLIKTRGQQVTLRCSSQSGHNTVSWYQQALGQGPQFIFQYYREEENGRGNFPPRFSGLQFPNYSSELNVNALELDDSALYLCASSFKRETQYFGPGTRLLVL.